This TCR beta chain was profiled in a study of shared clonotypes between healthy human individuals. V was pared by 5 bases and J by 8 bases, with 17 bases of the junction left unmatched. The CDR3 is 18 amino acids. Germline V gene data show CDR1 as SGHAT and CDR2 as FQNNGV. Comments on this clone: Its specificity is not known.

Sequencing was performed with immunoSEQ multiplex PCR; in TCRdb, only in-frame clones are kept and a portion is missing. The sample includes roughly 680,000 clones, 72% of them seen just once. Study observations and caveats: Rarefaction indicated that sorted-subset sequencing remained incomplete although depth was large. Sequencing depth was expected to affect clonotype sharing among donors.

Source material: memory CD4+ T cells sorted from blood. The subset is: CD45RA-negative fraction. The rearrangement joins TRBV11-2 to TRBJ2-1; 11 bases align to TRBD2. The receptor comes from a woman aged 25-40 years in good health. Written as DNA, the CDR3 is TGTGCCAGCAGCCCGGGCGGTCTAGCGGGAGGTATTTATGATGAGCAGTTCTTC. Encoded protein: CASSPGGLAGGIYDEQFF. Based on the CDR3 plus reference TRBV11-2 and TRBJ2-1, the full variable domain is EAGVAQSPRYKIIEKRQSVAFWCNPISGHATLYWYQQILGQGPKLLIQFQNNGVVDDSQLPKDRFSAERLKGVDSTLKIQPAKLEDSAVYLCASSPGGLAGGIYDEQFFGPGTRLTVL.